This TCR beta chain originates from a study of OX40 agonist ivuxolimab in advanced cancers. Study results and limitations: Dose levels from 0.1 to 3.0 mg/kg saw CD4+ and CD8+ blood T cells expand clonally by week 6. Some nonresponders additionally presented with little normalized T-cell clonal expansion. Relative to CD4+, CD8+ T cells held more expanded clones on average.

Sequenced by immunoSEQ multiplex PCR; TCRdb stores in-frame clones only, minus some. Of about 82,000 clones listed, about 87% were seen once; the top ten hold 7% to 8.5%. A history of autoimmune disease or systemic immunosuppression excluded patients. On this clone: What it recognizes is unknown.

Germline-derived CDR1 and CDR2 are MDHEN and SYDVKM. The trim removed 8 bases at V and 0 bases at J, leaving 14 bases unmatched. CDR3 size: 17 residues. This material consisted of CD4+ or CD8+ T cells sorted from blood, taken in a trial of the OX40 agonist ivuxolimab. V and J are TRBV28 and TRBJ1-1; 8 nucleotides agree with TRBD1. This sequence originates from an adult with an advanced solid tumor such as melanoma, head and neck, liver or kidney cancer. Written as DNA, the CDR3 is TGTGCCAGCTTTGCAGGGGGCCGCCGGAACATGAACACTGAAGCTTTCTTT. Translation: CASFAGGRRNMNTEAFF.